Listed below are T cell receptor beta chains from one sample, sequenced in a study of blood T cells in healthy people across ages. TCRdb recomputed calls from the 5' RACE reads with MiXCR, one row per CDR3 protein. The repertoire consists of around 800,000 distinct CDR3 sequences, with roughly 26% occurring once and the leading ten covering 2.5% to 3.5%. The same data also went into a second study, on T cells of mothers and their children.

Input material: blood. These TCRs come from a boy between 5 and 17 years old in good health. The CDR3 runs from the conserved cysteine through the conserved F or W. The D gene is left open where the match is weak. The listing skips clone size in some rows; elsewhere it reads once, few, many or a size class.

CDR3 protein: CSELGLAGGETQYF
clone size: few
D gene: TRBD2
V gene: TRBV29-1

CDR3 protein: CASSPEGTSLGNEQFF
clone size: NA
D gene: TRBD2
V gene: TRBV7-2

CDR3 protein: CASIPRIIAGGNNEQFF
clone size: NA
D gene: TRBD2
V gene: TRBV28

CDR3 protein: CASSFTRDEQYF
clone size: many
D gene: NA
V gene: TRBV12-3/TRBV12-4

CDR3 protein: CASSYNSQGAQETQYF
clone size: NA
D gene: NA
V gene: TRBV6-5

CDR3 protein: CATSVAGSESTQYF
clone size: NA
D gene: NA
V gene: TRBV24-1

CDR3 protein: CSARSHRASTDTQYF
clone size: NA
D gene: NA
V gene: TRBV20-1

CDR3 protein: CASSLGHSGGRIGGELFF
clone size: few
D gene: TRBD2
V gene: TRBV7-3

CDR3 protein: CAARDSGIYGYTF
clone size: few
D gene: TRBD1
V gene: TRBV6-1

CDR3 protein: CASSSASGRGADTQYF
clone size: NA
D gene: TRBD2
V gene: TRBV7-2

CDR3 protein: CASSFVSAGAPYEQYF
clone size: NA
D gene: NA
V gene: TRBV12-3/TRBV12-4

CDR3 protein: CASSLSQNEKLFF
clone size: few
D gene: NA
V gene: TRBV5-4

CDR3 protein: CASSPGTFTKPQHF
clone size: NA
D gene: NA
V gene: TRBV7-2

CDR3 protein: CSASKAGDTQYF
clone size: NA
D gene: NA
V gene: TRBV20-1

CDR3 protein: CSVVGARVNTEAFF
clone size: NA
D gene: NA
V gene: TRBV29-1

CDR3 protein: CSARGVAETQYF
clone size: few
D gene: TRBD2
V gene: TRBV20-1

CDR3 protein: CASSPGHVMNTEAFF
clone size: few
D gene: NA
V gene: TRBV18

CDR3 protein: CASSLAFGGALNIQYF
clone size: NA
D gene: NA
V gene: TRBV5-1

CDR3 protein: CASSESLGNYGYTF
clone size: NA
D gene: NA
V gene: TRBV2

CDR3 protein: CASSLGPRRTDTQYF
clone size: NA
D gene: NA
V gene: TRBV12-3/TRBV12-4

CDR3 protein: CSARVRTEGNTIYF
clone size: NA
D gene: NA
V gene: TRBV20-1

CDR3 protein: CASRWQGTGETQYF
clone size: NA
D gene: TRBD1
V gene: TRBV28

CDR3 protein: CASYRDLAYEQYF
clone size: NA
D gene: NA
V gene: TRBV2

CDR3 protein: CASSLVRGAGELFF
clone size: many
D gene: NA
V gene: TRBV11-2

CDR3 protein: CASSHQDGGAYEQYF
clone size: NA
D gene: NA
V gene: TRBV4-3

CDR3 protein: CATSRDRKGNQPQHF
clone size: NA
D gene: NA
V gene: TRBV15

CDR3 protein: CASSPNQGRTNEKLFF
clone size: NA
D gene: NA
V gene: TRBV7-6

CDR3 protein: CASSPNSRYNEQFF
clone size: NA
D gene: NA
V gene: TRBV7-7

CDR3 protein: CASSVGGSSYNSPLHF
clone size: NA
D gene: NA
V gene: TRBV9

CDR3 protein: CASSELETKNIQYF
clone size: NA
D gene: NA
V gene: TRBV6-1

CDR3 protein: CSALGATSVETQYF
clone size: NA
D gene: NA
V gene: TRBV20-1

CDR3 protein: CASSFHRGAPDTQYF
clone size: NA
D gene: TRBD1
V gene: TRBV12-3/TRBV12-4

CDR3 protein: CASSPSGATNEKLFF
clone size: NA
D gene: NA
V gene: TRBV7-9

CDR3 protein: CASSIIEGGGEAFF
clone size: few
D gene: NA
V gene: TRBV6-1

CDR3 protein: CASSFPRDDRGTTEAFF
clone size: NA
D gene: TRBD1
V gene: TRBV11-1

CDR3 protein: CASSRRTSGGPNEQFF
clone size: few
D gene: TRBD2
V gene: TRBV5-1

CDR3 protein: CACPPKNTGELFF
clone size: once
D gene: NA
V gene: TRBV30

CDR3 protein: CASNRGPKNTGELFF
clone size: NA
D gene: NA
V gene: TRBV6-5

CDR3 protein: CASRASLGTGELFF
clone size: NA
D gene: NA
V gene: TRBV9

CDR3 protein: CASSLGGRLNYGYTF
clone size: once
D gene: NA
V gene: TRBV27

CDR3 protein: CANAGLRPLEQYF
clone size: few
D gene: TRBD2
V gene: TRBV3-1

CDR3 protein: CASSRDRAYNEQFF
clone size: many
D gene: TRBD1
V gene: TRBV6-6

CDR3 protein: CASSLTRAHGYTF
clone size: NA
D gene: NA
V gene: TRBV7-2

CDR3 protein: CASRTPSLDGYTF
clone size: few
D gene: NA
V gene: TRBV12-3/TRBV12-4

CDR3 protein: CASRRRGLSDNEQFF
clone size: NA
D gene: NA
V gene: TRBV27

CDR3 protein: CASSVSLAGRTYNEQFF
clone size: NA
D gene: TRBD2
V gene: TRBV9

CDR3 protein: CASSPGGSLSYEQYF
clone size: few
D gene: NA
V gene: TRBV13

CDR3 protein: CASQSGTGSSYNEQFF
clone size: NA
D gene: NA
V gene: TRBV7-9

CDR3 protein: CASSLPGAGAQEMAQYF
clone size: NA
D gene: TRBD2
V gene: TRBV5-6

CDR3 protein: CSVPGQTQYF
clone size: few
D gene: NA
V gene: TRBV20-1

CDR3 protein: CAISAIGPEQYF
clone size: NA
D gene: NA
V gene: TRBV10-3

CDR3 protein: CASRVFQKADTQYF
clone size: few
D gene: NA
V gene: TRBV6-2/TRBV6-3

CDR3 protein: CASSHVPRAGASTDTQYF
clone size: few
D gene: NA
V gene: TRBV3-1

CDR3 protein: CASSQPSGGENDYTF
clone size: NA
D gene: NA
V gene: TRBV4-1

CDR3 protein: CATRARGEREKLFF
clone size: NA
D gene: NA
V gene: TRBV15

CDR3 protein: CASSLLPPGLRENTQYF
clone size: few
D gene: NA
V gene: TRBV11-2

CDR3 protein: CASRISSSYEQYF
clone size: few
D gene: NA
V gene: TRBV12-3/TRBV12-4

CDR3 protein: CASSRTLEQYF
clone size: NA
D gene: NA
V gene: TRBV12-3/TRBV12-4

CDR3 protein: CASSQVGGRGRGTEAFF
clone size: NA
D gene: TRBD1
V gene: TRBV4-1

CDR3 protein: CASSAPVVAGYTGELFF
clone size: few
D gene: TRBD2
V gene: TRBV5-1